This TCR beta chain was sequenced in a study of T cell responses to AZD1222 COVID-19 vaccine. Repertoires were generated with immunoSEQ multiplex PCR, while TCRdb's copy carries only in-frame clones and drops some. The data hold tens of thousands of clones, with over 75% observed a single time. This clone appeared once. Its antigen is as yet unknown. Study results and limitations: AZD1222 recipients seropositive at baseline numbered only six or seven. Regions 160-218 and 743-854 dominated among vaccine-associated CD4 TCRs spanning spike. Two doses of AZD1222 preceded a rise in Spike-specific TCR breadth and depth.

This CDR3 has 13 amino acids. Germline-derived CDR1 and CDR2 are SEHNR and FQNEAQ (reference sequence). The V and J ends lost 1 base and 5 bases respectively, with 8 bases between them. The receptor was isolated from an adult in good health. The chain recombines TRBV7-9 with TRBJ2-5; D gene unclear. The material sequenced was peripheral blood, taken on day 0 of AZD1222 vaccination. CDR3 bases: TGTGCCAGCAGCTTAGTGTCTGCTGAGACCCAGTACTTC. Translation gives CASSLVSAETQYF.